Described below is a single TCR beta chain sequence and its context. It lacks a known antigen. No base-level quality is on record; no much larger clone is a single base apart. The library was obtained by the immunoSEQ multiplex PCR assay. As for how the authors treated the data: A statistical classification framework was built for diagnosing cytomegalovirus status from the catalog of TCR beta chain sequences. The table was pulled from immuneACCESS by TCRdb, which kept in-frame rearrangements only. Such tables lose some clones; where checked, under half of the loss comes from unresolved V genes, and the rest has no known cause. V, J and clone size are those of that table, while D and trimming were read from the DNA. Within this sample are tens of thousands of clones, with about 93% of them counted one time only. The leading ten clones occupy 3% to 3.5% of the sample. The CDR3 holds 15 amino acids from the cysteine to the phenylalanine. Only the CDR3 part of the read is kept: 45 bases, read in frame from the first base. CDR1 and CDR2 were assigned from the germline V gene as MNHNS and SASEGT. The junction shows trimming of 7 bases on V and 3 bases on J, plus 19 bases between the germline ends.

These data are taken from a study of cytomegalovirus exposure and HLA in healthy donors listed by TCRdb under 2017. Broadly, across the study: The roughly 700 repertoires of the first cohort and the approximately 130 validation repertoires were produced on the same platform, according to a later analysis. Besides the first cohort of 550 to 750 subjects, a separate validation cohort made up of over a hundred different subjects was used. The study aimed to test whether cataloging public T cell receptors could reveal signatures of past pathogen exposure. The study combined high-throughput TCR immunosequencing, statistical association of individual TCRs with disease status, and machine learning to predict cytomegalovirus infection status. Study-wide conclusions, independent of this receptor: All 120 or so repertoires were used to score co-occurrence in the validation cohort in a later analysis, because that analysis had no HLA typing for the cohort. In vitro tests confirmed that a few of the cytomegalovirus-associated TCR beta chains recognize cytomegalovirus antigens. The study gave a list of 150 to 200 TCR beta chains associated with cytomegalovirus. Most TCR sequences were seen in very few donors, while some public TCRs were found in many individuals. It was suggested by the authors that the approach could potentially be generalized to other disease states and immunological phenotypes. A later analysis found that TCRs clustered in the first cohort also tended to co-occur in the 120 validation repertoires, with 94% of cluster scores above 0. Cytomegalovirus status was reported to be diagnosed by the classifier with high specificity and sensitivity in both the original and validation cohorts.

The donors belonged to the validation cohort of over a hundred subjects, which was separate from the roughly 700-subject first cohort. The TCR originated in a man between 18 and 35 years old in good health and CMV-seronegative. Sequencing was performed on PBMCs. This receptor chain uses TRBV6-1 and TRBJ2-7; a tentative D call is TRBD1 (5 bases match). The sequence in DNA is TGTGCCAGCACCCTTAATGGGGCAGGTCACTACGAGCAGTACTTC. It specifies CASTLNGAGHYEQYF.